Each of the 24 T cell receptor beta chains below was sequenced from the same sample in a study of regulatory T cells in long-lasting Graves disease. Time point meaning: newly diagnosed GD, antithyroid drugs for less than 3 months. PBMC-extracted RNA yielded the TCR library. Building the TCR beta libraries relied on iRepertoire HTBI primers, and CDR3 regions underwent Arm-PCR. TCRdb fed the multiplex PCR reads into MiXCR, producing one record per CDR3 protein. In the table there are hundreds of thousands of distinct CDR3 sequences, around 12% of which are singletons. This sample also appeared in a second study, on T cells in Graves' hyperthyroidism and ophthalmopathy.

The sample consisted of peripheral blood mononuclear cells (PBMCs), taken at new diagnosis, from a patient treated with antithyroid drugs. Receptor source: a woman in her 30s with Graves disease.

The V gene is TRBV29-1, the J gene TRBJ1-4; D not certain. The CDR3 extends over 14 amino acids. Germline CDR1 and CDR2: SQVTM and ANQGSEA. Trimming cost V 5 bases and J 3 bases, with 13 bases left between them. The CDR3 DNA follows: TGCAGCGTTTTGCTCGCCCGAGCTAATGAAAAACTGTTTTTT. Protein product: CSVLLARANEKLFF.

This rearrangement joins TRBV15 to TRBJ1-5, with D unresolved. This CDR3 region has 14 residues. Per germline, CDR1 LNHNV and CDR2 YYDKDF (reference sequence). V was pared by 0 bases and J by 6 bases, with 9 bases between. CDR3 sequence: CATSRDRAVQPQHF. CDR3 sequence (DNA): TGTGCCACCAGCAGAGATAGAGCGGTTCAGCCCCAGCATTTT.

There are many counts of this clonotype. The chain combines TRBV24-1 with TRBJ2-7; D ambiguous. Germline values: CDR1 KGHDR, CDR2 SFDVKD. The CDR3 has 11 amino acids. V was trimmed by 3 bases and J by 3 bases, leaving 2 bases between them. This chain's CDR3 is CATSDGYEQYF. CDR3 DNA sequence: TGTGCCACCAGTGATGGCTACGAGCAGTACTTC.

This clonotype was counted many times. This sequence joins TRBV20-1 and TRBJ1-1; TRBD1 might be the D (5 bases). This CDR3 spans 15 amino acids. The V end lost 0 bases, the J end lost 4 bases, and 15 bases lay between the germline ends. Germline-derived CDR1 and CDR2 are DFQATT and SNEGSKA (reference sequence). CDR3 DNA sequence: TGCAGTGCTAGAGACTTACAGGTTGCTGGCACTGAAGCTTTCTTT. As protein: CSARDLQVAGTEAFF.

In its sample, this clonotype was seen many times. The CDR3 bases are TGTGCCAGTGGGACTAATTACGAGCAGTACTTC. Its protein product is CASGTNYEQYF. V usage is TRBV2 and J usage is TRBJ2-7; 7 bases fit TRBD2. This CDR3 is built from 11 residues. J lost 4 bases, V lost 9 bases, and 3 bases had no gene match. Germline V gene lookup returns CDR1 SNHLY and CDR2 FYNNEI.

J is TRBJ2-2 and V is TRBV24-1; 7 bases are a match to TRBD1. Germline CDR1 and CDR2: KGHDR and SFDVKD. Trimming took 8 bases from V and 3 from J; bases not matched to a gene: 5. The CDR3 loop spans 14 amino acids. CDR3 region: CATNEGAHTGELFF. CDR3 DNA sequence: TGTGCCACCAACGAGGGGGCGCACACCGGGGAGCTGTTTTTT.

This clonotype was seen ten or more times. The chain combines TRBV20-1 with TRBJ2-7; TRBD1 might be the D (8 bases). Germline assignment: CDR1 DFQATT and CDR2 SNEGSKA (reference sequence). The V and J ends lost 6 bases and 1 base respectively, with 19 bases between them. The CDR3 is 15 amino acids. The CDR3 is CSATMNRGGSYEQYF. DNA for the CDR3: TGCAGTGCCACCATGAACAGGGGGGGGTCCTACGAGCAGTACTTC.

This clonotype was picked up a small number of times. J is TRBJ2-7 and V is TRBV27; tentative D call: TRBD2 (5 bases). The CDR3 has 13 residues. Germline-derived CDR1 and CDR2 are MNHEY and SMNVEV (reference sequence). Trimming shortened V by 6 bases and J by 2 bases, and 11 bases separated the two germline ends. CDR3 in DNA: TGTGCCAGCAGGTTGAGCGGACCCTACGAGCAGTACTTC. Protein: CASRLSGPYEQYF.

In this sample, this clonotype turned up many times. CDR3 amino acids: CASSILARNPEQYF. CDR3 nucleotides: TGTGCCAGCAGCATACTAGCGAGGAACCCCGAGCAGTACTTC. The gene calls are TRBV6-1 and TRBJ2-7; TRBD2 matches at 7 bases. The CDR3 extends over 14 amino acids. Unmatched junction bases numbered 11, after V lost 6 bases and J lost 6 bases. The V gene's germline CDR1 is MNHNS and CDR2 SASEGT.

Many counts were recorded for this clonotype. CDR3 residues: CSATTGRVDTQYF. In DNA form, the CDR3 reads TGCAGTGCCACGACAGGGAGAGTGGATACGCAGTATTTT. The chain couples TRBV20-1 to TRBJ2-3, with 7 nucleotides matching TRBD1. The J segment lost 6 bases and the V segment lost 6 bases, leaving 9 bases of the junction unmatched. The CDR3 covers 13 residues. Germline values: CDR1 DFQATT, CDR2 SNEGSKA (reference sequence).

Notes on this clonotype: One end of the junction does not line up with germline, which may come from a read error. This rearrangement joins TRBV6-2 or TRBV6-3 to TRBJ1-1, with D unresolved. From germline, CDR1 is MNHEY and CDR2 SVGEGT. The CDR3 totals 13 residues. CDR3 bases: TGTGCCAGCACCCAGACCTCTAACACTGAAGCTCTCTTT. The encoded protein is CASTQTSNTEALF.

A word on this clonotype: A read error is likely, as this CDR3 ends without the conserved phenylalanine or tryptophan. The CDR3 DNA follows: TGCAGTGCTAGTCCGCTCTGGGGCAATCAGCCCCAGCATGTT. Encoded protein: CSASPLWGNQPQHV. The chain uses TRBV20-1 and TRBJ1-5; D is uncertain. This CDR3 spans 14 amino acids. Germline loops: CDR1 DFQATT, CDR2 SNEGSKA (reference sequence). Trimming left V 3 bases short and J 2 bases short, with 11 bases between.

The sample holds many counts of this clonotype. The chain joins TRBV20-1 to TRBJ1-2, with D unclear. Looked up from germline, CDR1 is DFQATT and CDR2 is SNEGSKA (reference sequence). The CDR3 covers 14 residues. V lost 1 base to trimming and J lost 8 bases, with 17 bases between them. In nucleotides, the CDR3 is TGCAGTGCTAGAGCGGACCAACGTAAAGGAGGCTACACCTTC. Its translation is CSARADQRKGGYTF.

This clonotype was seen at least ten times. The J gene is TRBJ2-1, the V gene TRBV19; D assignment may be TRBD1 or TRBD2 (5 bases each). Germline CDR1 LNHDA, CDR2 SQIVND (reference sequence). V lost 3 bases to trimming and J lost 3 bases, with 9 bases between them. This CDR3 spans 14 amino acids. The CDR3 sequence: CASSIWDGYNEQFF. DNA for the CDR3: TGTGCCAGTAGTATTTGGGACGGCTACAATGAGCAGTTCTTC.

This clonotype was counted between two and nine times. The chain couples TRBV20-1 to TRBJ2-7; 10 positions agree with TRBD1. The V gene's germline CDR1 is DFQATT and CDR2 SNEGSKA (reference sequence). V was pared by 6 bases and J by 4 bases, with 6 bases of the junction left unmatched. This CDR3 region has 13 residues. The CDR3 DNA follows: TGCAGTGCACCGGGACAGGGGTTTTACGAGCAGTACTTC. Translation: CSAPGQGFYEQYF.

DNA of the CDR3: TGCGCCAGCAGTGAGTCCGGGGACAGGGGAAAAGCTTTCTTT. It translates to CASSESGDRGKAFF. V gene TRBV10-1 combines with J gene TRBJ1-1; 10 nucleotides line up with TRBD1. The CDR3 is made up of 14 amino acids. Germline V gives CDR1 WNHNN, CDR2 SYGVQD (reference sequence). V dropped 0 bases and J dropped 9; count of bases not matched to a gene: 4.

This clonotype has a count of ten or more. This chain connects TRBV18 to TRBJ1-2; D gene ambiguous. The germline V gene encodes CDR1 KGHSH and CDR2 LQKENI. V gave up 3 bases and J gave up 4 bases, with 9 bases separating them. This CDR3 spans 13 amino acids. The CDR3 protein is CASSPTEVYGYTF. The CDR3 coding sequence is TGTGCCAGCTCACCTACAGAAGTCTATGGCTACACCTTC.

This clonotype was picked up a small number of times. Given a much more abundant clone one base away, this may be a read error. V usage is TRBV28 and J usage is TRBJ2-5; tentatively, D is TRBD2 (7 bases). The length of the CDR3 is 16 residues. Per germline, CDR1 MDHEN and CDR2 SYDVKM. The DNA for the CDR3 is TGTGTCAGCAGTCCAACCGGGACACTCTCAGCGGGAACCCAGTACTTC. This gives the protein CVSSPTGTLSAGTQYF.

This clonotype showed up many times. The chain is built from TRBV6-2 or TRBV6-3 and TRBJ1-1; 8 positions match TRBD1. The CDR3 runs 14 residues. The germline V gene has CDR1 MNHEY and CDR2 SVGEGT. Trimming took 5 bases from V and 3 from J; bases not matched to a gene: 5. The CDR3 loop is CASSEQGVYTEAFF. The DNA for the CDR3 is TGTGCCAGCAGTGAACAGGGGGTGTACACTGAAGCTTTCTTT.

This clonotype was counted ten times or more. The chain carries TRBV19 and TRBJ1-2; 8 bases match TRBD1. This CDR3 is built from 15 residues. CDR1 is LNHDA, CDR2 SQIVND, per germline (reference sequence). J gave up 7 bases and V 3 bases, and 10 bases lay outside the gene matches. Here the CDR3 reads CASSIGMTGESGYTF. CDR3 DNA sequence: TGTGCCAGTAGTATCGGGATGACAGGGGAGAGTGGCTACACCTTC.

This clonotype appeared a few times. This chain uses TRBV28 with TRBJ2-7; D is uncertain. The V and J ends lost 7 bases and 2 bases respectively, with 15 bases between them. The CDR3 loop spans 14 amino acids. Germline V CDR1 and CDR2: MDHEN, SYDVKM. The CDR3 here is CASIPHTSTYEQYF. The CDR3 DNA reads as TGTGCCAGCATTCCTCATACGTCAACCTACGAGCAGTACTTC.

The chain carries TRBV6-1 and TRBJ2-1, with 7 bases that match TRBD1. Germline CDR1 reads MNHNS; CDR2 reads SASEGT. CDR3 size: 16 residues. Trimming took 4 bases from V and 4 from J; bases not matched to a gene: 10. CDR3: CASSGEPGQIYNEQFF. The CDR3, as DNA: TGTGCCAGCAGTGGAGAACCGGGACAGATATACAATGAGCAGTTCTTC.

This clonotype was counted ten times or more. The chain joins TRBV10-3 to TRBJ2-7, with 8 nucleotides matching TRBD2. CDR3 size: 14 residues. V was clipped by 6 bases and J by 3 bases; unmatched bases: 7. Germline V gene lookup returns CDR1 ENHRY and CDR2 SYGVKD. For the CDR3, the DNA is TGTGCCATCAGCACCGGGACTAGTTTCTACGAGCAGTACTTC. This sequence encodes CAISTGTSFYEQYF.

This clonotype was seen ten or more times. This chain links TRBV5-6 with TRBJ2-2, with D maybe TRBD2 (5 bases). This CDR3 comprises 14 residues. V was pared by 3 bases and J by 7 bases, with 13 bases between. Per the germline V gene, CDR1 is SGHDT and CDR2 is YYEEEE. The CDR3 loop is CASSYSGFIGELFF. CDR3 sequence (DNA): TGTGCCAGCAGCTATTCGGGGTTCATCGGGGAGCTGTTTTTT.